This T cell receptor (beta chain) was recorded in a study of blood T cell repertoires in COVID-19. Study as a whole: The United States, Italy and Spain provided the acute and convalescent COVID-19 samples.

V dropped 8 bases and J dropped 4; count of bases not matched to a gene: 11. Per the germline V gene, CDR1 is GTSNPN and CDR2 is SVGIG (reference sequence). The CDR3 length is 15 residues. This clone was found once. Only in-frame clones appear in the TCRdb table, and some are missing; sequencing was by immunoSEQ multiplex PCR. The table shows about 320,000 clones, with approximately 86% occurring only once. The TCR originated in a woman between 18 and 29 years old who had recovered from COVID-19. V is TRBV30 and J is TRBJ1-5, with TRBD1 matching over 10 bases. Source material: PBMCs or T cells enriched from blood (not recorded which). This CDR3 reads CARAGQGQLNQPQHF. In DNA, the CDR3 is TGTGCCCGGGCGGGACAGGGGCAATTAAATCAGCCCCAGCATTTT.